One and the same sample provided the 17 T cell receptor beta chains below, sequenced in a study of CD8 T cells in Susac syndrome. Random hexamers primed reverse transcription of about 0.5 to 1 ug RNA. Using its own MiXCR run on the immunoSEQ multiplex PCR reads, TCRdb lists one record per CDR3 protein. The sample lists around 200,000 distinct CDR3 sequences, under 97% occurring once. The sample taken for sequencing was CD4+ T cells from PBMCs. The receptor set was obtained from a human donor with Susac syndrome.

The chain links TRBV27 to TRBJ2-5; no clear D. The germline V and J ends were trimmed by 7 bases and 5 bases, with 8 bases remaining between them. The CDR3 spans 11 residues. Germline assignment: CDR1 MNHEY and CDR2 SMNVEV (reference sequence). The CDR3 sequence: CASTQGETQYF. The CDR3 bases are TGTGCCAGCACCCAAGGGGAGACCCAGTACTTC.

V is TRBV15 and J is TRBJ2-3; the D call may be TRBD1 or TRBD2 (5 bases each). Trimming took off 2 bases at V and 0 bases at J, with 9 bases between the two ends. Germline V gives CDR1 LNHNV, CDR2 YYDKDF (reference sequence). The CDR3 sequence is 15 residues long. In nucleotides, the CDR3 is TGTGCCACCAGCAGATCCCGGGACAGCACAGATACGCAGTATTTT. Translation gives CATSRSRDSTDTQYF. Combining the CDR3 with reference TRBV15 and TRBJ2-3 gives the whole variable domain DAMVIQNPRYQVTQFGKPVTLSCSQTLNHNVMYWYQQKSSQAPKLLFHYYDKDFNNEADTPDNFQSRRPNTSFCFLDIRSPGLGDTAMYLCATSRSRDSTDTQYFGPGTRLTVL.

The chain combines TRBV20-1 with TRBJ1-1, with a weak D call TRBD1 (5 bases). V lost 3 bases and J 0 bases, leaving 20 bases between the germline ends. The CDR3 is 17 residues long. The germline V gene has CDR1 DFQATT and CDR2 SNEGSKA (reference sequence). CDR3 in amino acids: CSARSNRMGLLNTEAFF. As DNA, the CDR3 is TGCAGTGCTAGGTCGAATCGAATGGGGCTTCTGAACACTGAAGCTTTCTTT.

The chain joins TRBV10-3 to TRBJ2-7; TRBD1 agrees at 9 bases. The germline gives CDR1 ENHRY, CDR2 SYGVKD. The CDR3 spans 15 residues. The V gene end was trimmed by 10 bases and the J gene end by 7 bases; junction bases not matched to a gene: 17. CDR3 nucleotides: TGTGCCACGAAAATAGACCGGGACAGGGCTGATGAGCAGTACTTC. Amino acid sequence: CATKIDRDRADEQYF.

This CDR3 is CATSRDRGADTQYF. As DNA, the CDR3 is TGTGCCACCAGCAGAGATCGGGGCGCAGATACGCAGTATTTT. This chain connects TRBV15 to TRBJ2-3; D may match TRBD1 or TRBD2 (5 bases each). The V end was cut by 0 bases, the J end by 4 bases, with 8 bases between. This CDR3 is built from 14 residues. The germline V gene encodes CDR1 LNHNV and CDR2 YYDKDF (reference sequence).

The genes are TRBV2 and TRBJ2-1, with D perhaps TRBD2 (6 bases). V lost 10 bases to trimming and J lost 3 bases, with 13 bases between them. CDR1 is SNHLY, CDR2 FYNNEI, per germline. This CDR3 is built from 13 residues. The CDR3 reads CATQGGVYNEQFF. CDR3 bases: TGTGCCACCCAAGGCGGGGTCTACAATGAGCAGTTCTTC.

In this sample, this clonotype turned up once. This chain joins TRBV4-1 and TRBJ2-7; TRBD2 is a possible D gene (6 bases). Germline V lookup: CDR1 MGHRA, CDR2 YSYEKL. Between the trimmed V and J ends, which lost 2 bases and 5 bases, there was a span of 10 bases. This CDR3 spans 13 amino acids. CDR3 DNA sequence: TGCGCCAGCAGCCAACTGGGACTGAACGAGCAGTACTTC. As protein: CASSQLGLNEQYF.

The rearrangement links TRBV29-1 to TRBJ1-5; perhaps TRBD1 as D (5 bases). The CDR3 runs 14 residues. The V gene lost 5 bases and the J gene lost 4 bases, with 15 bases spanning the gap. Germline CDR1 is SQVTM and CDR2 is ANQGSEA. The CDR3, as DNA: TGCAGCGTTTCCCTCGGGGCCGGGAATCAGCCCCAGCATTTT. Translation gives CSVSLGAGNQPQHF.

The rearrangement links TRBV30 to TRBJ2-3; maybe TRBD1 (5 bases). Germline CDR1 reads GTSNPN; CDR2 reads SVGIG (reference sequence). This CDR3 contains 13 residues. Trimming took 4 bases from V and 2 from J, leaving 10 bases between them. CDR3 sequence (DNA): TGTGCCTGGACGGCAGGGTTCACAGATACGCAGTATTTT. It yields the protein CAWTAGFTDTQYF.

This clonotype has only one observation. The V and J genes are TRBV27 and TRBJ1-2, with D unresolved. The germline V gene encodes CDR1 MNHEY and CDR2 SMNVEV (reference sequence). CDR3 length: 13 residues. The ends were cut back, 6 bases at V and 6 bases at J, with 14 bases in the middle. This chain's CDR3 is CASSRQPTNGYTF. CDR3 DNA sequence: TGTGCCAGCAGCCGCCAGCCGACAAATGGCTACACCTTC.

This clonotype was recorded once. J is TRBJ1-5 and V is TRBV9; 8 bases fit TRBD1. From germline, CDR1 is SGDLS and CDR2 YYNGEE. V lost 3 bases, J lost 4 bases, and 6 bases stayed unmatched. The CDR3 is 15 amino acids. CDR3 sequence reads: CASSDSGQENQPQHF. As DNA, the CDR3 is TGTGCCAGCAGCGACTCGGGACAGGAGAATCAGCCCCAGCATTTT.

V gene TRBV30 combines with J gene TRBJ2-4; D may be TRBD1 (5 bases). The CDR3 totals 12 residues. Germline V gene lookup returns CDR1 GTSNPN and CDR2 SVGIG (reference sequence). V was trimmed by 7 bases and J by 6 bases, leaving 13 bases between them. CDR3 loop: CASRHDRNIQYF. CDR3 nucleotide sequence: TGTGCCTCACGTCACGACAGAAACATTCAGTACTTC. The whole variable domain, remainder taken from reference TRBV30 and TRBJ2-4, is SQTIHQWPATLVQPVGSPLSLECTVEGTSNPNLYWYRQAAGRGLQLLFYSVGIGQISSEVPQNLSASRPQDRQFILSSKKLLLSDSGFYLCASRHDRNIQYFGAGTRLSVL.

This clonotype was detected only once. This chain's CDR3 is CASSQDLGLGYTF. The CDR3 DNA reads as TGCGCCAGCAGCCAAGATCTAGGCCTTGGCTACACCTTC. This rearrangement joins TRBV4-3 to TRBJ1-2; no reliable D call. V was pared by 0 bases and J by 7 bases, with 9 bases between. The CDR3 spans 13 residues. CDR1 LGHNA and CDR2 YSLEER come from the germline V gene.

This clonotype was observed a single time. The CDR3 loop reads CSVGLQPNEKLFF. The CDR3 nucleotides read TGCAGCGTTGGCCTCCAACCTAATGAAAAACTGTTTTTT. This rearrangement joins TRBV29-1 to TRBJ1-4, with D uncertain. Germline V gene sequence: CDR1 SQVTM, CDR2 ANQGSEA. The V gene lost 4 bases and the J gene lost 3 bases, with 9 bases spanning the gap. The CDR3 runs 13 residues. The full variable domain, its missing parts supplied by reference TRBV29-1 and TRBJ1-4, is SAVISQKPSRDICQRGTSLTIQCQVDSQVTMMFWYRQQPGQSLTLIATANQGSEATYESGFVIDKFPISRPNLTFSTLTVSNMSPEDSSIYLCSVGLQPNEKLFFGSGTQLSVL.

The chain joins TRBV29-1 to TRBJ2-1; D might be TRBD1 (6 bases). Germline lookup yields CDR1 SQVTM and CDR2 ANQGSEA. The CDR3 extends over 16 amino acids. V lost 2 bases and J lost 2, with 16 bases in between. The CDR3 protein is CSVENSNRVAYNEQFF. CDR3 DNA: TGCAGCGTTGAAAATTCGAACAGGGTTGCCTACAATGAGCAGTTCTTC.

The chain links TRBV20-1 to TRBJ2-7; 9 bases line up with TRBD1. Trimming at V came to 6 bases and at J to 2 bases, leaving 8 bases not matched to a gene. The CDR3 length is 14 residues. Germline lookup yields CDR1 DFQATT and CDR2 SNEGSKA (reference sequence). Here the CDR3 DNA reads TGCAGTGCCAGCCGGACAGGGGCACCCTACGAGCAGTACTTC. This gives the protein CSASRTGAPYEQYF.

The chain couples TRBV12-3 or TRBV12-4 to TRBJ1-1; D remains ambiguous. V lost 7 bases to trimming and J lost 6 bases, with 15 bases between them. The CDR3 sequence is 13 residues long. The CDR3 protein is CASTFGPDAEAFF. Here the CDR3 DNA reads TGTGCCAGCACCTTCGGCCCGGACGCTGAAGCTTTCTTT.